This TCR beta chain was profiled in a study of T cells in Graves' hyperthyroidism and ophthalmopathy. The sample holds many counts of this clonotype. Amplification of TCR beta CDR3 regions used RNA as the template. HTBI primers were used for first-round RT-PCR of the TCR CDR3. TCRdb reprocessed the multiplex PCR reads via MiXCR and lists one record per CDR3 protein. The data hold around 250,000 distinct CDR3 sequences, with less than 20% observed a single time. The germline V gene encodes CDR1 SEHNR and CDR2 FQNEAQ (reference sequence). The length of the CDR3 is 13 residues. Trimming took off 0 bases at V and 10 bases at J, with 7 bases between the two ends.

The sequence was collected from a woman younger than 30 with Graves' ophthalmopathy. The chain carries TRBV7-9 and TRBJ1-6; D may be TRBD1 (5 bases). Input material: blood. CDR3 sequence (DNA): TGTGCCAGCAGCTTAGCAGGGGAGTCACCCCTCCACTTT. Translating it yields CASSLAGESPLHF.